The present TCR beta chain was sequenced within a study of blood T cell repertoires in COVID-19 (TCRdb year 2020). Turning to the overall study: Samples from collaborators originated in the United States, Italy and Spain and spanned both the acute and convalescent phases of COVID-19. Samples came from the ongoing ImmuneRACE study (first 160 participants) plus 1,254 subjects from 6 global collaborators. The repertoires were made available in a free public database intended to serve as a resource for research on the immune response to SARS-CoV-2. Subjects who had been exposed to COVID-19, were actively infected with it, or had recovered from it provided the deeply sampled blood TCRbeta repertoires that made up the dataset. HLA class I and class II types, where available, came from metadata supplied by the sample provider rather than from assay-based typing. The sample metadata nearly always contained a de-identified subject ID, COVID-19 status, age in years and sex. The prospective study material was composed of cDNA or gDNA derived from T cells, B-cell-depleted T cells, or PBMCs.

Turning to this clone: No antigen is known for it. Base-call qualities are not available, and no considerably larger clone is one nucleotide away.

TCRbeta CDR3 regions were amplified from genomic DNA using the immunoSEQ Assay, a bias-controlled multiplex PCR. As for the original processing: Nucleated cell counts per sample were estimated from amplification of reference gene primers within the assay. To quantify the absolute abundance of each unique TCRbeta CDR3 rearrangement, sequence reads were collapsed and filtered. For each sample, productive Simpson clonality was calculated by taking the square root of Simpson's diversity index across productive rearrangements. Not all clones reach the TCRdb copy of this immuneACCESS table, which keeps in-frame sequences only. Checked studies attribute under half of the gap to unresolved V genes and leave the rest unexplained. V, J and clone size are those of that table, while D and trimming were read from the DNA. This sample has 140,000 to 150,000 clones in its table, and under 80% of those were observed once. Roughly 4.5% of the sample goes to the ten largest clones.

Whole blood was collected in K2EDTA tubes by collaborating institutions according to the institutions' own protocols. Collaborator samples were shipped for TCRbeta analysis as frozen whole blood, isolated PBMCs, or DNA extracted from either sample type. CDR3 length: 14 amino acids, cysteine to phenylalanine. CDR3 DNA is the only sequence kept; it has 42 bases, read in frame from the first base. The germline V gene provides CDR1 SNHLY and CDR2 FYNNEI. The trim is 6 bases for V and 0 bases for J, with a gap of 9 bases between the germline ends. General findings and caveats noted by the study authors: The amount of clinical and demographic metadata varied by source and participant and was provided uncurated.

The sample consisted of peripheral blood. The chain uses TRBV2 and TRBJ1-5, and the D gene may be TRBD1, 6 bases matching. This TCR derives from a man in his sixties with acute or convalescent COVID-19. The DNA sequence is TGTGCCAGCAGGGACAGCCTTAGCAATCAGCCCCAGCATTTT. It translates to CASRDSLSNQPQHF.